Described below is a single T cell receptor (beta chain) sequence and its context. Germline V CDR1 and CDR2: GTSNPN, SVGIG (reference sequence). V lost 0 bases and J 5 bases, leaving 11 bases between the germline ends. The CDR3 spans 14 residues. This record comes from a study of blood T cell repertoires in COVID-19. In the study overall: T cells, B-cell-depleted T cells, or PBMCs supplied cDNA or gDNA.

Some clones are missing from TCRdb's copy, which holds only in-frame ones; the method was immunoSEQ multiplex PCR. There are fewer than 450,000 clones in the sample; approximately 88% occur only once, and about 12% lies in the top ten. The source of this sequence is a woman between 50 and 59 years old with COVID-19, enrolled during active disease. This rearrangement joins TRBV30 to TRBJ2-1; D is unclear. Sequenced material: peripheral blood. CDR3 in amino acids: CAWSVWAGHNEQFF. DNA for the CDR3: TGTGCCTGGAGTGTATGGGCAGGCCACAATGAGCAGTTCTTC.